This T cell receptor beta chain was recovered during a study of cytomegalovirus exposure and HLA in healthy donors. Overall study results and limits: On later analysis, the bulk of CMV-associated TCR beta chains appeared to be HLA-restricted.

Likely unrecorded immune exposures existed in these nominally healthy donors. The PCR used 60 Vbeta and 13 Jbeta primers. The table came from immunoSEQ multiplex PCR; TCRdb's copy has only in-frame clones and leaves some out. In the table there are around 140,000 clones, about 9.2% of which are singletons. Germline V lookup: CDR1 LGHNA, CDR2 YNFKEQ. The CDR3 totals 18 residues. After removal of 0 bases from V and 0 bases from J, the junction contained 6 bases not matched to a gene. About this clone itself: The antigen remains unidentified.

The TCR comes from a woman between 35 and 50 years old in good health and CMV-seropositive. The sequencing input was PBMCs. The chain has TRBV4-2 and TRBJ2-1, with 9 bases lining up with TRBD2. The CDR3 DNA reads TGTGCCAGCAGCCAAGAGGGCGGAGCGGGGGGCTCCTACAATGAGCAGTTCTTC. This codes for CASSQEGGAGGSYNEQFF.